Sequencing of this T cell receptor (beta chain) was carried out in a study of graft-versus-host responses after intestinal transplantation. For the study at large: Multivisceral, liver-intestinal, or isolated intestinal grafts went to recipients. All recipients were given anti-thymocyte globulin induction, and tacrolimus and steroids were then administered for 3 to 4 years.

Comment on this clone: Its antigen is as yet unknown.

In germline, CDR1 is LNHDA, CDR2 SQIVND (reference sequence). The J segment lost 7 bases and the V segment lost 5 bases, leaving 8 bases of the junction unmatched. The CDR3 consists of 14 residues. Study results and limitations: GvH clonotypes were identified within recipient marrow, with a subset emerging first in ileum or blood. When patients had graft-donor T cell macrochimerism, their allografts held high graft-versus-host to host-versus-graft clonal ratios.

Sequencing was performed with immunoSEQ multiplex PCR; in TCRdb, only in-frame clones are kept and a portion is missing. The sample contains under 80,000 clones, over 80% of which appear only once. This clonotype was sampled from a human patient who received an intestinal transplant, so some T cells may come from the graft donor. The gene calls are TRBV19 and TRBJ2-7, with 10 bases fitting TRBD1. The specimen was PBMCs, collected 98 days after intestinal transplantation. The DNA for the CDR3 is TGTGCCAGTAGTCTCCGACAGGGGGCGCGGGAGCAGTACTTC. This sequence encodes CASSLRQGAREQYF. The full variable domain, in which reference TRBV19 and TRBJ2-7 provide the parts outside the CDR3, is DGGITQSPKYLFRKEGQNVTLSCEQNLNHDAMYWYRQDPGQGLRLIYYSQIVNDFQKGDIAEGYSVSREKKESFPLTVTSAQKNPTAFYLCASSLRQGAREQYFGPGTRLTVT.